This T cell receptor beta chain is drawn from a study of tumor and adjacent non-tumor tissue in lung cancer. Note on this clonotype: The target antigen is unknown.

RNA was extracted from bulk tissue without any cell sorting. Distant lung tissue was collected more than 3 cm away from the tumor edge. The CDR3 is 16 residues long. The germline V gene encodes CDR1 SGHAT and CDR2 FQDESV (reference sequence). V trimming: 5 bases; J trimming: 5 bases; junction bases outside the gene matches: 13. Findings and limits, study-wide: Tumor repertoires had a smaller top 100 clone share than normal lung.

Three rounds of nested PCR, following a modified ARM-PCR protocol, produced the TCRbeta library. TCRdb re-analysed the multiplex PCR reads in MiXCR, keeping a single row per CDR3 protein. The table lists 60,000 to 85,000 distinct CDR3 sequences, 76% of them singletons. The chain couples TRBV11-1 to TRBJ1-2; TRBD1 matches 8 bases. The specimen was distant non-tumor lung tissue. This receptor was obtained from a man in his 70s with non-small cell lung cancer. For the CDR3, the DNA is TGTGCCAGCAGCGACAGACAGGGGCAAACCTCTTATGGCTACACCTTC. It translates to CASSDRQGQTSYGYTF.